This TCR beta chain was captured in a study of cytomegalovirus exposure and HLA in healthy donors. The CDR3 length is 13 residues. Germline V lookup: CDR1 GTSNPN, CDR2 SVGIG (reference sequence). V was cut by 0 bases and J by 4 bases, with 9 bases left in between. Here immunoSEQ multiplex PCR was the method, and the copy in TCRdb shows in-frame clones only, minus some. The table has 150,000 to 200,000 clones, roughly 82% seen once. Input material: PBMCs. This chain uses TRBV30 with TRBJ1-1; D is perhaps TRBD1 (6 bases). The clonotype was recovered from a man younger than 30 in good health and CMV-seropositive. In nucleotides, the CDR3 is TGTGCCTGGAGTGTAAGAGGGGGCACTGAAGCTTTCTTT. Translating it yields CAWSVRGGTEAFF.